This passage covers 8 T cell receptor beta chains from one sample sequenced in a study of PD-1 blockade in classical Hodgkin lymphoma. The patients all showed relapse after autologous stem cell transplantation, while their brentuximab vedotin exposure varied. The assay was immunoSEQ multiplex PCR, and TCRdb's table has in-frame clones only and misses some. There are about 36,000 clones in the sample; about 70% occur only once, and around an eighth lies in the top ten. The sequencing here drew on peripheral blood mononuclear cells (PBMCs), taken before the second cycle of nivolumab. All receptors come from a human donor with classical Hodgkin lymphoma.

This clone is a singleton in its sample. The chain recombines TRBV10-3 with TRBJ1-2; D is unresolved. V was pared by 6 bases and J by 3 bases, with 17 bases between. Germline CDR1 ENHRY, CDR2 SYGVKD. CDR3 length: 15 residues. CDR3 sequence (DNA): TGTGCCATCAGGGGGATGGGCCGGGGTGACTATGGCTACACCTTC. Its protein is CAIRGMGRGDYGYTF.

The rearrangement uses TRBV5-1 and TRBJ1-1; D gene uncertain. The CDR3 totals 13 residues. Germline assignment: CDR1 SGHRS and CDR2 YFSETQ. Trimming removed 0 bases at V and 9 bases at J, with 12 bases between. CDR3: CASSLAKNRQAFF. The CDR3 nucleotides are TGCGCCAGCAGCTTGGCCAAGAACAGACAAGCTTTCTTT.

V and J are TRBV5-1 and TRBJ1-6; D gene ambiguous. Trimming removed 0 bases from V and 0 bases from J, with 7 bases in between. Germline CDR1 reads SGHRS; CDR2 reads YFSETQ. The CDR3 runs 16 residues. CDR3 sequence: CASSLDGISYNSPLHF. The CDR3 region has the DNA TGCGCCAGCAGCTTGGACGGAATCTCCTATAATTCACCCCTCCACTTT.

This rearrangement joins TRBV19 to TRBJ2-6; D is perhaps TRBD2 (6 bases). V was clipped by 3 bases and J by 10 bases, with 7 bases between them. Per the germline V gene, CDR1 is LNHDA and CDR2 is SQIVND (reference sequence). The CDR3 consists of 12 residues. CDR3 bases: TGTGCCAGTAGTATTGCGGGGAACGTCCTGACTTTC. Protein product: CASSIAGNVLTF.

This chain uses TRBV4-3 with TRBJ2-2; tentatively, D is TRBD2 (5 bases). Trimming cost V 4 bases and J 1 base, with 13 bases left between them. Looked up from germline, CDR1 is LGHNA and CDR2 is YSLEER. The CDR3 consists of 16 residues. The CDR3 protein is CASSPTGRGNTGELFF. The CDR3 DNA follows: TGCGCCAGCAGCCCAACTGGCCGGGGGAACACCGGGGAGCTGTTTTTT.

The CDR3 DNA follows: TGTGCCAGCAGTGGTCAGGGGGCTTGGGAAAAACTGTTTTTT. Amino acids: CASSGQGAWEKLFF. J is TRBJ1-4 and V is TRBV6-1; 8 bases match TRBD1. Germline CDR1 is MNHNS and CDR2 is SASEGT. The CDR3 has 14 residues. V dropped 4 bases and J dropped 8; count of bases not matched to a gene: 6.

This clone appeared once. V and J are TRBV5-1 and TRBJ2-1; TRBD1 or TRBD2 may be the D gene (5 bases each). Germline V lookup: CDR1 SGHRS, CDR2 YFSETQ. This CDR3 region has 13 residues. With 4 bases removed from V and 9 bases from J, the gap between germline ends came to 14 bases. The CDR3 loop is CASSLGTRGEQFF. The CDR3 DNA follows: TGCGCCAGCAGCCTTGGTACTAGGGGTGAGCAGTTCTTC.

The CDR3 sequence: CASSQESDLAGSTQYF. The DNA of the CDR3 is TGCGCCAGCAGCCAGGAGTCCGATCTAGCGGGGTCGACGCAGTATTTT. This sequence joins TRBV4-3 and TRBJ2-3, with TRBD2 matching over 9 bases. In germline, CDR1 is LGHNA, CDR2 YSLEER. This CDR3 has 16 residues. The V gene end was trimmed by 3 bases and the J gene end by 9 bases; junction bases not matched to a gene: 13.